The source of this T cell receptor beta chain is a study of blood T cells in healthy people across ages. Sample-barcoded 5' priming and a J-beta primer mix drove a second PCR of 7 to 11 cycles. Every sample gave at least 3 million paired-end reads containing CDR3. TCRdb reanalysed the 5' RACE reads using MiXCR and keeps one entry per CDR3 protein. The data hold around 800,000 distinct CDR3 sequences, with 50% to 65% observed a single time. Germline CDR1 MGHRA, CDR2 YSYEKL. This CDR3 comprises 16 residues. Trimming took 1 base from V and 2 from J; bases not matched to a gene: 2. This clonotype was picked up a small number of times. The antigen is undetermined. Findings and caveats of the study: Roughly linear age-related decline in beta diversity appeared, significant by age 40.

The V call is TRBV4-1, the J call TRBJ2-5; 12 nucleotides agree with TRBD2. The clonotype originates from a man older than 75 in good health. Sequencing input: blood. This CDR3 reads CASSQAGLAGQETQYF. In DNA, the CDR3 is TGCGCCAGCAGCCAAGCAGGACTAGCGGGACAAGAGACCCAGTACTTC.